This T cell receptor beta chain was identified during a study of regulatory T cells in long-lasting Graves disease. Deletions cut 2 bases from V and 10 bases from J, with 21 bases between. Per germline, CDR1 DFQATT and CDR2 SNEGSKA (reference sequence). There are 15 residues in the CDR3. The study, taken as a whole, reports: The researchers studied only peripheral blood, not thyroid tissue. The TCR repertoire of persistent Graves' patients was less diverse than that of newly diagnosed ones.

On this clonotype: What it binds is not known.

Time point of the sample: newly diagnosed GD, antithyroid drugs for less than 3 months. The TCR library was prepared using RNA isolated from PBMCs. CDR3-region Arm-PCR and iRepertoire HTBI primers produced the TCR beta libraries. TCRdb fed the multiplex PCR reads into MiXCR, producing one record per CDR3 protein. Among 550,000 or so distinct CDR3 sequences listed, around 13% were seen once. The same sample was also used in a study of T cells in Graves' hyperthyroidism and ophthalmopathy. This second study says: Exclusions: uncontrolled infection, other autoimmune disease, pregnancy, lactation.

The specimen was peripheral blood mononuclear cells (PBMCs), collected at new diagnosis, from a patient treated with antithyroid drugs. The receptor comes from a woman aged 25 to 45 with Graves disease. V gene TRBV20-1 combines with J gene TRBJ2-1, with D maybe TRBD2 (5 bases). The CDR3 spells CSARSTSLPSREQFF. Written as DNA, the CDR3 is TGCAGTGCTAGATCAACTAGTTTACCCTCCAGGGAGCAGTTCTTC.